Shown below are 31 T cell receptor beta chains from a single sample sequenced in a study of Ad26.COV2.S vaccination and SARS-CoV-2 variants. TCRdb keeps only in-frame clones here, not all; method: immunoSEQ multiplex PCR. The top ten clones hold under 6% of a sample with around 300,000 clones, 80% to 90% of them seen once. Treatment noted: roughly 18 received Ad26.COV2.S at low or high dose, single or two shots; five or six received placebo; per-sample allocation not given. Samples analyzed were those drawn on day 63 after the first vaccine or placebo injection. The sequencing used peripheral blood, collected in a trial of Ad26.COV2.S vaccine versus placebo. The receptor source for this set is a person between 18 and 60 years old who received the Ad26.COV2.S COVID-19 vaccine or a placebo.

J is TRBJ1-5 and V is TRBV3-1 (or the pseudogene TRBV3-2); tentative D call: TRBD1 (6 bases). Trimming pared 5 bases from V and 3 bases from J, leaving 11 bases between. The CDR3 has 14 amino acids. Germline CDR1 LGHDT, CDR2 YNNKEL (reference sequence). CDR3 in amino acids: CASSYRVLNQPQHF. The CDR3 coding sequence is TGTGCCAGCAGCTACAGGGTCCTCAATCAGCCCCAGCATTTT.

The chain couples TRBV10-3 to TRBJ2-7; D is unresolved. The CDR3 has 14 residues. Germline CDR1 reads ENHRY; CDR2 reads SYGVKD. Trimming removed 4 bases at V and 3 bases at J, with 13 bases between. The CDR3 region is CAISANLEGYEQYF. In DNA form, the CDR3 reads TGTGCCATCAGTGCGAACCTTGAAGGCTACGAGCAGTACTTC.

This clone showed up just a few times. Other DNA sequences from this sample encode an identical CDR3 as well. V and J are TRBV12-3 or TRBV12-4 and TRBJ1-5, with D perhaps matching TRBD1 (5 bases). The CDR3 is 13 amino acids. Trimming shortened V by 2 bases and J by 5 bases, and 7 bases separated the two germline ends. The CDR3, as DNA: TGTGCCAGCAGTTTAAGCAGGGATCAGCCCCAGCATTTT. Translating gives CASSLSRDQPQHF.

This clone appeared a few times. The chain combines TRBV27 with TRBJ1-3, with D unresolved. V was pared by 6 bases and J by 0 bases, with 15 bases between. The germline V gene has CDR1 MNHEY and CDR2 SMNVEV (reference sequence). The CDR3 sequence is 16 residues long. CDR3: CASSPRAEPSGNTIYF. The CDR3 coding sequence is TGTGCCAGCAGCCCGAGGGCGGAACCCTCTGGAAACACCATATATTTT.

This chain joins TRBV5-6 and TRBJ2-7; TRBD2 agrees at 9 bases. Germline V gene data show CDR1 as SGHDT and CDR2 as YYEEEE. The CDR3 length is 15 residues. The V and J ends lost 10 bases and 8 bases, in that order; junction bases with no gene match: 19. CDR3 protein: CASQSQASGTSKQYF. The CDR3 coding sequence is TGTGCCTCTCAGAGCCAGGCTAGCGGGACTTCCAAGCAGTACTTC.

This clone was detected only once. The chain has TRBV6-5 and TRBJ2-5; 7 positions agree with TRBD1. V lost 7 bases and J lost 4; bases outside the gene matches: 9. This CDR3 is built from 14 residues. Germline V gives CDR1 MNHEY, CDR2 SVGAGI. The CDR3: CASNLNRGVETQYF. CDR3 in DNA: TGTGCCAGCAACTTAAACAGGGGTGTAGAGACCCAGTACTTC.

The CDR3 nucleotides read TGTGCCAGTAGTATTGCCGGGACTAGAAAAGAGACCCAGTACTTC. Its translation is CASSIAGTRKETQYF. The V and J genes are TRBV19 and TRBJ2-5; 8 bases map to TRBD2. CDR3 length: 15 residues. Trimming took 3 bases from V and 3 from J; bases not matched to a gene: 6. Germline CDR1 and CDR2: LNHDA and SQIVND (reference sequence).

V gene TRBV5-1 combines with J gene TRBJ2-1; TRBD2 might be the D (5 bases). CDR3 length: 17 residues. The germline gives CDR1 SGHRS, CDR2 YFSETQ. Trimming pared 0 bases from V and 0 bases from J, leaving 13 bases between. The CDR3 protein is CASSLGAGINSYNEQFF. In DNA, the CDR3 is TGCGCCAGCAGCTTGGGGGCGGGTATAAACTCCTACAATGAGCAGTTCTTC.

This rearrangement joins TRBV9 to TRBJ2-2; D is unresolved. Looked up from germline, CDR1 is SGDLS and CDR2 is YYNGEE. V lost 0 bases to trimming and J lost 5 bases, with 8 bases between them. The CDR3 extends over 14 amino acids. CDR3: CASSVVGRTGELFF. Here the CDR3 DNA reads TGTGCCAGCAGCGTAGTTGGTCGGACCGGGGAGCTGTTTTTT.

J is TRBJ2-3 and V is TRBV12-3 or TRBV12-4; D is ambiguous. The CDR3 has 13 residues. Deletions cut 3 bases from V and 2 bases from J, with 6 bases between. The CDR3: CASSLGNTDTQYF. For the CDR3, the DNA is TGTGCCAGCAGTTTGGGGAACACAGATACGCAGTATTTT.

This clone was seen only once. The gene calls are TRBV7-2 and TRBJ2-5; tentatively, D is TRBD2 (7 bases). Trimming cost V 6 bases and J 5 bases, with 19 bases left between them. The CDR3 totals 15 residues. Per the germline V gene, CDR1 is SGHTA and CDR2 is FQGNSA. The DNA for the CDR3 is TGTGCCAGCAGTCCTATGGGGGGGCTAGGGGAGACCCAGTACTTC. Translating gives CASSPMGGLGETQYF.

CDR3: CASSAGLAIPDTQYF. The DNA for the CDR3 is TGTGCCAGCAGCGCGGGACTAGCGATCCCGGATACGCAGTATTTT. This chain connects TRBV11-1 to TRBJ2-3; 10 bases line up with TRBD2. CDR3 size: 15 residues. V lost 5 bases to trimming and J lost 6 bases; unmatched junction nucleotides: 8. Per germline, CDR1 SGHAT and CDR2 FQDESV (reference sequence).

This chain joins TRBV24-1 and TRBJ2-5; D might be TRBD1 (5 bases). Germline V gene data show CDR1 as KGHDR and CDR2 as SFDVKD. The V end was cut by 5 bases, the J end by 1 base, with 13 bases between. The CDR3 loop spans 15 amino acids. The CDR3 is CATSAGRQLQETQYF. CDR3 sequence (DNA): TGTGCCACCAGTGCGGGTAGACAGCTCCAAGAGACCCAGTACTTC.

Only one count was recorded for this clone. The chain has TRBV5-4 and TRBJ2-7; D is possibly TRBD2 (5 bases). V shed 4 bases and J shed 4 bases, with 15 bases lying between them. The CDR3 runs 14 residues. CDR1 SGHNT and CDR2 YYREEE come from the germline V gene (reference sequence). The DNA for the CDR3 is TGTGCCAGCAGCCCGGTTCGGGATGGGTACGAGCAGTACTTC. It specifies CASSPVRDGYEQYF.

The rearrangement links TRBV29-1 to TRBJ1-3; a weak D match, TRBD1 (5 bases). V was shortened by 2 bases and J by 4 bases, with 9 bases between the two germline ends. CDR3 length: 13 residues. In germline, CDR1 is SQVTM, CDR2 ANQGSEA. CDR3 DNA sequence: TGCAGCGTTGAAAGGCAGGGCGGAAACACCATATATTTT. It encodes CSVERQGGNTIYF.

V usage is TRBV18 and J usage is TRBJ2-7, with 8 bases identical to TRBD2. CDR3 length equals 14 residues. The V segment lost 4 bases and the J segment 1 base; nucleotides outside the gene matches: 3. The germline gives CDR1 KGHSH, CDR2 LQKENI. The CDR3 sequence: CASSHTGGSYEQYF. The CDR3 bases are TGTGCCAGCTCACACACGGGGGGGTCCTACGAGCAGTACTTC.

Only a few counts were recorded for this clone. This sequence joins TRBV30 and TRBJ1-1; no clear D. Per germline, CDR1 GTSNPN and CDR2 SVGIG (reference sequence). CDR3 length: 13 residues. Trimming left V 4 bases short and J 11 bases short, with 20 bases between. The CDR3 loop reads CAWKGSRLLGAFF. For the CDR3, the DNA is TGTGCCTGGAAGGGATCCCGCCTCCTAGGTGCTTTCTTT.

A word on this clone: Compared with germline, one end of the junction differs, possibly owing to a read error. The chain couples TRBV5-5 to TRBJ2-1, with TRBD2 matching 10 bases. Germline assignment: CDR1 SGHKS and CDR2 YYEKEE (reference sequence). This CDR3 is built from 16 residues. CDR3 nucleotide sequence: TGTGCCAGCAGCCCGGTAACTAGCGGGACCTACACTGAGCAGTTCTTC. It codes for CASSPVTSGTYTEQFF. The entire variable domain, with the rest obtained from reference TRBV5-5 and TRBJ2-1, is as follows: DAGVTQSPTHLIKTRGQQVTLRCSPISGHKSVSWYQQVLGQGPQFIFQYYEKEERGRGNFPDRFSARQFPNYSSELNVNALLLGDSALYLCASSPVTSGTYTEQFFGPGTRLTVL.

This rearrangement joins TRBV6-5 to TRBJ1-1; no firm D call. Trimming removed 8 bases at V and 6 bases at J, with 10 bases between. The CDR3 has 11 residues. In germline, CDR1 is MNHEY, CDR2 SVGAGI. CDR3 sequence (DNA): TGTGCCAGCGGATTTGGGGCTGAAGCTTTCTTT. Encoded protein: CASGFGAEAFF.

DNA of the CDR3: TGTGCCTGGTTGTTGGGTCCCTATGGCTACACCTTC. Translating it yields CAWLLGPYGYTF. The V and J genes are TRBV30 and TRBJ1-2; D uncertain. V lost 5 bases, J lost 4 bases, and 11 bases lay in between. The CDR3 contains 12 residues. Germline V gives CDR1 GTSNPN, CDR2 SVGIG (reference sequence).

This chain uses TRBV4-2 with TRBJ2-2; D gene unclear. This CDR3 is built from 15 residues. V dropped 0 bases and J dropped 2 bases, with 7 bases sitting between them. CDR1 LGHNA and CDR2 YNFKEQ come from the germline V gene. CDR3 protein: CASSQDAVNTGELFF. CDR3 nucleotide sequence: TGTGCCAGCAGCCAAGATGCAGTAAACACCGGGGAGCTGTTTTTT.

This clone was observed once. This chain uses TRBV5-6 with TRBJ1-2; 8 positions agree with TRBD1. The CDR3 is 15 amino acids. Per the germline V gene, CDR1 is SGHDT and CDR2 is YYEEEE. Trimming cost V 0 bases and J 4 bases; bases outside gene matches: 5. The CDR3 region has the DNA TGTGCCAGCAGCTTGGCGGCAGGGGGCTTCTATGGCTACACCTTC. It codes for CASSLAAGGFYGYTF.

This chain joins TRBV5-6 and TRBJ2-4; maybe TRBD2 (6 bases). CDR1 and CDR2 from the germline V gene are SGHDT and YYEEEE. This CDR3 region has 15 residues. V lost 4 bases, J lost 0 bases, and 11 bases lay in between. The CDR3 nucleotides read TGTGCCAGCAGCCTGAGGGGACTAGCCAAAAACATTCAGTACTTC. Translating it yields CASSLRGLAKNIQYF.

The V gene is TRBV7-2, the J gene TRBJ2-7, with D hard to call. This CDR3 has 12 amino acids. The V and J ends lost 2 bases and 8 bases respectively, with 10 bases between them. The germline gives CDR1 SGHTA, CDR2 FQGNSA. As DNA, the CDR3 is TGTGCCAGCAGCTTAAGTATGGAGAAGCAGTACTTC. This gives the protein CASSLSMEKQYF. The full variable domain, its missing parts supplied by reference TRBV7-2 and TRBJ2-7, is GAGVSQSPSNKVTEKGKDVELRCDPISGHTALYWYRQSLGQGLEFLIYFQGNSAPDKSGLPSDRFSAERTGGSVSTLTIQRTQQEDSAVYLCASSLSMEKQYFGPGTRLTVT.

The rearrangement links TRBV5-6 to TRBJ2-7; the match to TRBD2 covers 13 bases. J was trimmed by 9 bases and V by 4 bases; bases with no gene match: 7. This CDR3 is 14 amino acids long. Germline V gene data show CDR1 as SGHDT and CDR2 as YYEEEE. The CDR3 nucleotides read TGTGCCAGCAGCGCAGGACTAGCGGGGGACCTGCAGTACTTC. It is translated as CASSAGLAGDLQYF.

The chain uses TRBV7-9 and TRBJ2-1, with D hard to call. Trimming removed 3 bases from V and 7 bases from J, with 10 bases in between. The V gene's germline CDR1 is SEHNR and CDR2 FQNEAQ (reference sequence). This CDR3 contains 13 residues. The CDR3 region has the DNA TGTGCCAGCAGCTTTCCTACGTGGAATGAGCAGTTCTTC. Its translation is CASSFPTWNEQFF.

The V and J genes are TRBV5-1 and TRBJ2-3; unclear D gene. The CDR3 covers 14 residues. V was trimmed by 0 bases and J by 2 bases, leaving 7 bases between them. Germline V gene lookup returns CDR1 SGHRS and CDR2 YFSETQ. The chain's CDR3 is CASSLARSTDTQYF. The CDR3 DNA follows: TGCGCCAGCAGCTTGGCCAGATCCACAGATACGCAGTATTTT. Based on the CDR3 plus reference TRBV5-1 and TRBJ2-3, the full variable domain is KAGVTQTPRYLIKTRGQQVTLSCSPISGHRSVSWYQQTPGQGLQFLFEYFSETQRNKGNFPGRFSGRQFSNSRSEMNVSTLELGDSALYLCASSLARSTDTQYFGPGTRLTVL.

This rearrangement joins TRBV24-1 to TRBJ1-5, with unresolved D. The ends were cut back, 2 bases at V and 1 base at J, with 8 bases in the middle. CDR1 KGHDR and CDR2 SFDVKD come from the germline V gene. CDR3 length: 15 amino acids. The CDR3 DNA reads TGTGCCACCAGTGATTCGGGCGGAAGCAATCAGCCCCAGCATTTT. This gives the protein CATSDSGGSNQPQHF.

V usage is TRBV2 and J usage is TRBJ1-3; D not resolved. Trimming took 3 bases from V and 2 from J, leaving 8 bases between them. The CDR3 contains 14 residues. CDR1 and CDR2 from the germline V gene are SNHLY and FYNNEI. Here the CDR3 DNA reads TGTGCCAGCAGTGATGGTCAGCCTGGAAACACCATATATTTT. This encodes CASSDGQPGNTIYF.

A note on this clone: This CDR3 is also generated by other DNA sequences in the sample. The CDR3 protein is CASSQALAGGLNEQFF. The DNA for the CDR3 is TGCGCCAGCAGCCAGGCACTAGCGGGAGGGCTCAATGAGCAGTTCTTC. The rearrangement links TRBV4-1 to TRBJ2-1; 13 positions match TRBD2. The V and J ends lost 3 bases and 6 bases, in that order; junction bases with no gene match: 5. The CDR3 has 16 residues. Per the germline V gene, CDR1 is MGHRA and CDR2 is YSYEKL.

Written as DNA, the CDR3 is TGTGCCAGCAGCCAAGATGGGACAGGGAATTCACCCCTCCACTTT. Amino acid sequence: CASSQDGTGNSPLHF. The J gene is TRBJ1-6, the V gene TRBV14, with TRBD1 matching over 9 bases. Germline V gene lookup returns CDR1 SGHDN and CDR2 FVKESK. V shed 0 bases and J 7 bases; nucleotides not matched to a gene: 1. The CDR3 sequence is 15 residues long. Filled out from reference TRBV14 and TRBJ1-6, the complete variable domain reads EAGVTQFPSHSVIEKGQTVTLRCDPISGHDNLYWYRRVMGKEIKFLLHFVKESKQDESGMPNNRFLAERTGGTYSTLKVQPAELEDSGVYFCASSQDGTGNSPLHFGNGTRLTVT.